These 13 T cell receptor beta chains were all obtained from the same sample, sequenced in a study of blood T cell repertoires in COVID-19. Sequenced by immunoSEQ multiplex PCR; TCRdb stores in-frame clones only, minus some. This repertoire shows about 160,000 clones, approximately 81% found once; its top ten account for about 3.5%. The sequencing sample was made of peripheral blood. The receptors derive from a human donor with acute or convalescent COVID-19. The donor label of this sample is uncertain.

This chain links TRBV11-2 with TRBJ2-3, with 14 bases that match TRBD2. CDR1 and CDR2 from the germline V gene are SGHAT and FQNNGV. With V trimmed by 6 bases and J by 3 bases, 8 bases remained unmatched. The length of the CDR3 is 17 residues. The DNA for the CDR3 is TGTGCCAGCAGACCGACTAGCGGGGGGGCGTGGACAGATACGCAGTATTTT. Translation gives CASRPTSGGAWTDTQYF.

This clone was recorded many times. The genes are TRBV12-2 and TRBJ1-5; the D segment call TRBD1 is taken from the table without a DNA check. TRBV12-2 is a known pseudogene. The CDR3 is 17 residues long. The CDR3 DNA follows: TGTGCAAGTCGCTTAGCGATGGGACAGGGGGTAGATCAGCCCCAGCATTTT. Protein: CASRLAMGQGVDQPQHF.

This chain connects TRBV4-3 to TRBJ1-2; TRBD1 might be the D (5 bases). This CDR3 is 15 amino acids long. Germline V gene sequence: CDR1 LGHNA, CDR2 YSLEER. V shed 0 bases and J shed 2 bases, with 10 bases lying between them. Here the CDR3 DNA reads TGCGCCAGCAGCCAAGATAAAAGACAGAACTATGGCTACACCTTC. Translation: CASSQDKRQNYGYTF.

The genes are TRBV30 and TRBJ1-5, with D hard to call. The CDR3 contains 15 residues. CDR1 and CDR2 (germline): GTSNPN, SVGIG (reference sequence). The V end lost 0 bases, the J end lost 0 bases, and 9 bases lay between the germline ends. For the CDR3, the DNA is TGTGCCTGGAGTGTACTGGGGAGTAGCAATCAGCCCCAGCATTTT. Translated, it gives CAWSVLGSSNQPQHF.

The chain recombines TRBV6-5 with TRBJ2-7; a possible D gene is TRBD1 (7 bases). V gave up 6 bases and J gave up 2 bases, with 17 bases separating them. The CDR3 runs 15 residues. CDR1 and CDR2 from the germline V gene are MNHEY and SVGAGI. CDR3 nucleotide sequence: TGTGCCAGCAGACACGACAGGGAGGCCCCCTACGAGCAGTACTTC. This gives the protein CASRHDREAPYEQYF.

The chain couples TRBV10-3 to TRBJ1-6, with TRBD1 identical over 10 bases. With V trimmed by 6 bases and J by 9 bases, 5 bases remained unmatched. Germline CDR1 reads ENHRY; CDR2 reads SYGVKD. The CDR3 runs to 14 residues. The CDR3 is CAIRPGQGFSPLHF. CDR3 DNA sequence: TGTGCCATCAGGCCGGGACAGGGGTTTTCACCCCTCCACTTT.

The J gene is TRBJ1-5, the V gene TRBV5-1; D unclear. The germline CDR1 and CDR2 sequences are SGHRS and YFSETQ. V was shortened by 3 bases and J by 4 bases, with 11 bases between the two germline ends. This CDR3 region has 14 residues. Here the CDR3 reads CASSSEAGNQPQHF. The CDR3 DNA is TGCGCCAGCAGCTCGGAGGCGGGAAATCAGCCCCAGCATTTT.

This clone was detected once. This chain joins TRBV5-5 and TRBJ1-6; tentatively, D is TRBD1 (5 bases). The V gene's germline CDR1 is SGHKS and CDR2 YYEKEE (reference sequence). The CDR3 totals 15 residues. Trimming pared 3 bases from V and 8 bases from J, leaving 15 bases between. The DNA of the CDR3 is TGTGCCAGCAGCTATAAACCTCTGACAGATTCACCCCTCCACTTT. Amino acids: CASSYKPLTDSPLHF.

The chain joins TRBV28 to TRBJ2-3; 7 bases agree with TRBD2. Germline V gives CDR1 MDHEN, CDR2 SYDVKM. The V gene end was trimmed by 6 bases and the J gene end by 13 bases; junction bases not matched to a gene: 10. The length of the CDR3 is 12 residues. The CDR3 protein is CASRSRGRGKYF. The CDR3 bases are TGTGCCAGCAGGTCAAGAGGGAGGGGAAAGTATTTT.

The genes are TRBV7-2 and TRBJ2-4; weak D call: TRBD1 (6 bases). This CDR3 is 14 amino acids long. Germline lookup yields CDR1 SGHTA and CDR2 FQGNSA. The V and J ends lost 4 bases and 5 bases respectively, with 12 bases between them. The CDR3 nucleotides read TGTGCCAGCAGCTCAAAAGGGGGACAAAACATTCAGTACTTC. Translated, it gives CASSSKGGQNIQYF.

The rearrangement joins TRBV14 to TRBJ2-4; unclear D gene. CDR1 SGHDN and CDR2 FVKESK come from the germline V gene. The CDR3 runs to 12 residues. V was trimmed by 0 bases and J by 6 bases, leaving 3 bases between them. The DNA for the CDR3 is TGTGCCAGCAGCCAAGACAGAAACATTCAGTACTTC. It encodes CASSQDRNIQYF.

This clone has only one observation. This chain joins TRBV15 and TRBJ1-2; D is possibly TRBD1 (5 bases). The CDR3 is 17 amino acids. The germline V gene has CDR1 LNHNV and CDR2 YYDKDF (reference sequence). Trimming cost V 3 bases and J 0 bases, with 17 bases left between them. The DNA of the CDR3 is TGTGCCACCAGCAGGGGGGGAGCAGGCCCTACTAACTATGGCTACACCTTC. Protein: CATSRGGAGPTNYGYTF.

V and J are TRBV5-1 and TRBJ1-2, with a weak D call TRBD1 (5 bases). In germline, CDR1 is SGHRS, CDR2 YFSETQ. Trimming stripped 4 bases from V and 4 bases from J, with 17 bases between. The length of the CDR3 is 15 residues. CDR3 loop: CASSPNPDISYGYTF. The CDR3 DNA sequence: TGCGCCAGCAGCCCGAACCCGGACATTTCCTATGGCTACACCTTC.